This TCR beta chain is drawn from a study of sequential checkpoint blockade in melanoma. For the study at large: Randomization was 1:1 between first-line nivolumab→ipilimumab and ipilimumab→nivolumab. After nivolumab or ipilimumab alone, 20 to 25 patients had week-13 rebiopsies.

The CDR3 is 16 residues long. The V and J ends lost 4 bases and 1 base, in that order; junction bases with no gene match: 8. CDR1 and CDR2 from the germline V gene are MNHGY and SAAAGT. This clone was seen more than once but under ten times. Libraries were prepared by immunoSEQ multiplex PCR; TCRdb keeps only in-frame clonotypes and omits some of them. The profile shows about 450 clones, approximately 25% of them singletons. Described treatment: randomized to nivolumab then ipilimumab (arm A) or the reverse (arm B). DNA-damaging chemotherapy had not been given to any patient beforehand. Sequencing used tumor tissue (inferred from file names), obtained from a patient given nivolumab and ipilimumab in sequence. The chain uses TRBV6-8 and TRBJ2-5, with 8 bases matching TRBD1. The clonotype originates from a human donor with melanoma. CDR3 bases: TGTGCCAGCAGTTTGGGTGCCGGGACAGGCCAAGAGACCCAGTACTTC. It codes for CASSLGAGTGQETQYF.